The 11 T cell receptor beta chains listed next were all sequenced from one sample in a study of T-cell memory formation after mild COVID-19. TCRdb independently ran MiXCR on the 5' RACE reads; one entry per CDR3 protein. Of around 300,000 distinct CDR3 sequences in the sample, about 20% were seen once. Sequencing was carried out using PBMCs or a T cell subset sorted from them (not recorded which). These receptors originate from a man aged 18 to 30 who had mild COVID-19 (a few samples of this study predate the infection). Cell type and time point are not known.

The chain links TRBV4-2 to TRBJ1-5; unclear D gene. The CDR3 is 13 residues long. CDR1 LGHNA and CDR2 YNFKEQ come from the germline V gene. Between the trimmed V and J ends, which lost 3 bases and 9 bases, there was a span of 12 bases. The CDR3 DNA reads as TGTGCCAGCAGCCAGCCGCCGGGAGGGCCCCAGCATTTT. It is translated as CASSQPPGGPQHF.

The chain combines TRBV7-9 with TRBJ2-1; D perhaps matches TRBD1 (5 bases). V lost 0 bases to trimming and J lost 6 bases, with 12 bases between them. In germline, CDR1 is SEHNR, CDR2 FQNEAQ (reference sequence). This CDR3 comprises 15 residues. CDR3 sequence: CASSLARQGFNEQFF. The CDR3 DNA is TGTGCCAGCAGCTTAGCGCGGCAGGGTTTCAATGAGCAGTTCTTC.

This clonotype was counted a few times. The genes are TRBV11-2 and TRBJ2-7, with 7 bases that match TRBD1. V lost 5 bases to trimming and J lost 7 bases; unmatched junction nucleotides: 11. The CDR3 spans 14 residues. Germline V lookup: CDR1 SGHAT, CDR2 FQNNGV. CDR3 in DNA: TGTGCCAGCAGCACGGACAGGCCCGTCCTGGAGCAGTACGTC. This codes for CASSTDRPVLEQYV.

The CDR3 nucleotides read TGCGCCAGCAGCCCTGGGACAGGAGGAAACACCATATATTTT. Translated: CASSPGTGGNTIYF. The rearrangement uses TRBV5-1 and TRBJ1-3; 8 positions agree with TRBD1. The germline gives CDR1 SGHRS, CDR2 YFSETQ. The CDR3 contains 14 residues. V dropped 4 bases and J dropped 4; count of bases not matched to a gene: 4.

This clonotype appeared many times. This may arise from a read error, as a much more abundant clone is one base away. The chain couples TRBV6-2 or TRBV6-3 to TRBJ2-6; D uncertain. Germline V lookup: CDR1 MNHEY, CDR2 SVGEGT. Between the trimmed V and J ends, which lost 2 bases and 0 bases, there was a span of 2 bases. The CDR3 is made up of 14 amino acids. In nucleotides, the CDR3 is TGTGCCAGCAGTTACAACTCTGGGGCCAACGTCCTGACTTTC. This sequence encodes CASSYNSGANVLTF.

This clonotype was observed a handful of times. This rearrangement joins TRBV10-2 to TRBJ1-1; tentatively, D is TRBD1 (5 bases). Germline CDR1 and CDR2: WSHSY and SAAADI. CDR3 length equals 15 residues. The V and J ends lost 2 bases and 8 bases respectively, with 18 bases between them. Here the CDR3 reads CASSEGRAGKAEAFF. The CDR3 DNA reads as TGCGCCAGCAGTGAGGGTAGGGCAGGGAAGGCCGAAGCTTTCTTT.

The chain employs TRBV6-5 and TRBJ1-6; a possible D gene is TRBD1 (6 bases). V was trimmed by 6 bases and J by 8 bases, leaving 11 bases between them. Germline lookup yields CDR1 MNHEY and CDR2 SVGAGI. The CDR3 covers 13 residues. The CDR3 DNA reads TGTGCCAGCAGATCCGGACAGTATTCACCCCTCCACTTT. Amino acid sequence: CASRSGQYSPLHF.

The J gene is TRBJ1-1, the V gene TRBV28; D call uncertain. Deletions cut 7 bases from V and 0 bases from J, with 12 bases between. This CDR3 comprises 14 residues. Germline CDR1 reads MDHEN; CDR2 reads SYDVKM. CDR3 sequence (DNA): TGTGCCAGCATTAGGACGGCTATGAACACTGAAGCTTTCTTT. It specifies CASIRTAMNTEAFF. Looking up the rest from reference TRBV28 and TRBJ1-1 gives the full variable domain: DVKVTQSSRYLVKRTGEKVFLECVQDMDHENMFWYRQDPGLGLRLIYFSYDVKMKEKGDIPEGYSVSREKKERFSLILESASTNQTSMYLCASIRTAMNTEAFFGQGTRLTVV.

A few counts support this clonotype. This chain connects TRBV4-3 to TRBJ2-1; tentatively, D is TRBD1 (5 bases). There are 12 residues in the CDR3. Germline-derived CDR1 and CDR2 are LGHNA and YSLEER. With 4 bases removed from V and 9 bases from J, the gap between germline ends came to 10 bases. The CDR3 loop reads CASSPDMGEQFF. The CDR3 nucleotides are TGCGCCAGCAGCCCGGACATGGGTGAGCAGTTCTTC.

This clonotype was observed at least ten times. V and J are TRBV7-2 and TRBJ2-1, with 11 bases that match TRBD1. There are 14 residues in the CDR3. CDR1 is SGHTA and CDR2 is FQGNSA in the germline V gene. The CDR3 sequence is CATRGQGGNNEQFF. CDR3 DNA: TGTGCGACAAGGGGACAGGGGGGAAACAATGAGCAGTTCTTC.

V is TRBV29-1 and J is TRBJ2-1; 10 bases fit TRBD1. CDR1 is SQVTM and CDR2 is ANQGSEA in the germline V gene. The junction had 5 bases not matched to a gene; V was cut back by 4 bases and J by 5 bases. The CDR3 sequence is 14 residues long. CDR3 coding DNA: TGCAGCGTTGTCCGGGACAGGGGAAACAATGAGCAGTTCTTC. Translating gives CSVVRDRGNNEQFF.